These 27 T cell receptor beta chains were all obtained from the same sample, sequenced in a study of OX40 agonist ivuxolimab in advanced cancers. Profiling relied on immunoSEQ multiplex PCR, and the TCRdb table lists in-frame clones only, not all of them. The sample lists roughly 74,000 clones; roughly 94% were seen once. The specimen comprised CD4+ or CD8+ T cells sorted from blood, sampled in a trial of the OX40 agonist ivuxolimab. These receptors originate from an adult with an advanced solid tumor such as melanoma, head and neck, liver or kidney cancer.

The rearrangement links TRBV28 to TRBJ2-7, with 8 positions matching TRBD1. There are 14 residues in the CDR3. Per the germline V gene, CDR1 is MDHEN and CDR2 is SYDVKM. The V and J ends lost 6 bases and 2 bases, in that order; junction bases with no gene match: 6. The CDR3 loop is CASSHRTGTYEQYF. The CDR3 bases are TGTGCCAGCAGCCATAGGACAGGGACCTACGAGCAGTACTTC.

CDR3 nucleotides: TGTGCCAGCAGTTTCGTGCGTCCTGGAAACACCATATATTTT. Translating it yields CASSFVRPGNTIYF. This chain uses TRBV28 with TRBJ1-3; D not certain. The germline V gene encodes CDR1 MDHEN and CDR2 SYDVKM. With 3 bases removed from V and 2 bases from J, the gap between germline ends came to 8 bases. CDR3 length: 14 amino acids.

This clone came up once. V is TRBV19 and J is TRBJ1-2; D is possibly TRBD1 (5 bases). The CDR3 has 16 residues. The germline V and J ends were trimmed by 1 base and 0 bases, with 12 bases remaining between them. Germline V CDR1 and CDR2: LNHDA, SQIVND (reference sequence). CDR3 nucleotide sequence: TGTGCCAGTAGTATAGGGGACGCTATTGCTAACTATGGCTACACCTTC. Protein product: CASSIGDAIANYGYTF.

J is TRBJ1-6 and V is TRBV14; D remains unclear. This CDR3 contains 15 residues. Between the trimmed V and J ends, which lost 0 bases and 9 bases, there was a span of 12 bases. Germline assignment: CDR1 SGHDN and CDR2 FVKESK. CDR3 bases: TGTGCCAGCAGCCAAGATCCGAGTACGGTTTCACCCCTCCACTTT. Its protein is CASSQDPSTVSPLHF.

The CDR3 loop is CASSPWTGMNTEAFF. CDR3 nucleotides: TGTGCCAGCAGTCCGTGGACAGGGATGAACACTGAAGCTTTCTTT. The chain links TRBV28 to TRBJ1-1, with 8 bases that match TRBD1. CDR1 MDHEN and CDR2 SYDVKM come from the germline V gene. CDR3 length: 15 residues. The V and J ends lost 5 bases and 0 bases, in that order; junction bases with no gene match: 5.

The CDR3 reads CSASSGRAGETQYF. The DNA of the CDR3 is TGCAGCGCCTCCTCGGGGAGGGCCGGGGAGACCCAGTACTTC. The rearrangement uses TRBV29-1 and TRBJ2-5; 7 bases are shared with TRBD2. This CDR3 region has 14 residues. V gave up 7 bases and J gave up 5 bases; unmatched junction bases: 13. CDR1 and CDR2 from the germline V gene are SQVTM and ANQGSEA.

The V gene is TRBV11-2, the J gene TRBJ2-7; D unclear. The germline V gene has CDR1 SGHAT and CDR2 FQNNGV. There are 14 residues in the CDR3. V lost 4 bases, J lost 5 bases, and 15 bases lay in between. CDR3 sequence reads: CASSSPQSFDEQYF. The CDR3 bases are TGTGCCAGCAGCTCGCCACAGAGTTTCGACGAGCAGTACTTC. The full variable domain, completed using reference TRBV11-2 and TRBJ2-7, is EAGVAQSPRYKIIEKRQSVAFWCNPISGHATLYWYQQILGQGPKLLIQFQNNGVVDDSQLPKDRFSAERLKGVDSTLKIQPAKLEDSAVYLCASSSPQSFDEQYFGPGTRLTVT.

The genes are TRBV28 and TRBJ1-4; D unclear. Germline lookup yields CDR1 MDHEN and CDR2 SYDVKM. The length of the CDR3 is 13 residues. Trimming took off 3 bases at V and 4 bases at J, with 6 bases between the two ends. CDR3 bases: TGTGCCAGCAGTTTCCCTTTTAATGAAAAACTGTTTTTT. Protein sequence: CASSFPFNEKLFF. Full variable domain (rest looked up from reference TRBV28 and TRBJ1-4): DVKVTQSSRYLVKRTGEKVFLECVQDMDHENMFWYRQDPGLGLRLIYFSYDVKMKEKGDIPEGYSVSREKKERFSLILESASTNQTSMYLCASSFPFNEKLFFGSGTQLSVL.

The rearrangement links TRBV10-2 to TRBJ2-5; D may be TRBD2 (7 bases). CDR3 length equals 17 residues. Per the germline V gene, CDR1 is WSHSY and CDR2 is SAAADI. Deletions cut 7 bases from V and 5 bases from J, with 26 bases between. CDR3 DNA sequence: TGCGCCAGCACGTGGGGGATGTCTGGGGGGGCGGGGGAGACCCAGTACTTC. It codes for CASTWGMSGGAGETQYF.

A few counts support this clone. The chain links TRBV29-1 to TRBJ1-1; D is possibly TRBD1 (6 bases). V was shortened by 3 bases and J by 3 bases, with 14 bases between the two germline ends. Germline CDR1 reads SQVTM; CDR2 reads ANQGSEA. CDR3 length: 14 residues. The CDR3 region is CSVEGTPRDTEAFF. The CDR3 bases are TGCAGCGTTGAGGGGACACCGCGGGACACTGAAGCTTTCTTT.

This clone is a singleton in its sample. V is TRBV28 and J is TRBJ1-2; the match to TRBD1 covers 10 bases. Unmatched junction bases numbered 24, after V lost 6 bases and J lost 5 bases. Looked up from germline, CDR1 is MDHEN and CDR2 is SYDVKM. This CDR3 is built from 20 residues. This CDR3 reads CASSLRDPRGTGEVLYGYTF. The CDR3 nucleotides are TGTGCCAGCAGCCTGAGAGACCCAAGAGGGACAGGGGAGGTTCTATATGGCTACACCTTC.

This clone was seen once. V usage is TRBV9 and J usage is TRBJ1-2; a weak D match, TRBD1 (6 bases). This CDR3 contains 12 residues. V gave up 3 bases and J gave up 8 bases, with 11 bases separating them. Germline CDR1 reads SGDLS; CDR2 reads YYNGEE. The CDR3 DNA reads TGTGCCAGCAGCGGGGCAGGGGACGGCTACACCTTC. It translates to CASSGAGDGYTF.

In its sample, this clone was seen once. The chain links TRBV5-6 to TRBJ2-5; D gene uncertain. Trimming shortened V by 0 bases and J by 5 bases, and 11 bases separated the two germline ends. Germline V gene sequence: CDR1 SGHDT, CDR2 YYEEEE. The CDR3 has 14 residues. The CDR3 DNA follows: TGTGCCAGCAGCTTGGCTGTAGGATGGGAGACCCAGTACTTC. Translated: CASSLAVGWETQYF.

The CDR3 here is CATEGGRGNQPQHF. The CDR3 DNA reads TGTGCCACCGAGGGGGGAAGGGGCAATCAGCCCCAGCATTTT. The chain uses TRBV19 and TRBJ1-5; TRBD1 might be the D (6 bases). The CDR3 totals 14 residues. CDR1 and CDR2 (germline): LNHDA, SQIVND (reference sequence). Deletions cut 10 bases from V and 2 bases from J, with 15 bases between.

This clone was counted once. The chain uses TRBV5-4 and TRBJ1-4; D is uncertain. V was cut by 3 bases and J by 2 bases, with 11 bases left in between. The CDR3 has 15 amino acids. Germline V CDR1 and CDR2: SGHNT, YYREEE (reference sequence). The CDR3 DNA sequence: TGTGCCAGCAGCTGGAACCGGGATACTAATGAAAAACTGTTTTTT. This sequence encodes CASSWNRDTNEKLFF.

The chain links TRBV7-2 to TRBJ1-2, with 7 nucleotides matching TRBD1. Germline CDR1 reads SGHTA; CDR2 reads FQGNSA. V shed 5 bases, J shed 4 bases, and the junction held 4 bases outside the gene matches. The length of the CDR3 is 13 residues. CDR3 protein: CASSPGTVYGYTF. The CDR3 DNA is TGTGCCAGCAGCCCAGGGACAGTCTATGGCTACACCTTC.

The rearrangement joins TRBV27 to TRBJ1-5, with D maybe TRBD1 (5 bases). V dropped 2 bases and J dropped 3 bases, with 14 bases sitting between them. In germline, CDR1 is MNHEY, CDR2 SMNVEV (reference sequence). The CDR3 runs 16 residues. The CDR3 DNA sequence: TGTGCCAGCAGTTTAACCCCGCAGGGCCCCAATCAGCCCCAGCATTTT. This sequence encodes CASSLTPQGPNQPQHF.

The chain has TRBV4-3 and TRBJ2-7, with D unclear. Germline V CDR1 and CDR2: LGHNA, YSLEER. Trimming took 2 bases from V and 5 from J, leaving 16 bases between them. The CDR3 is 15 residues long. The CDR3 nucleotides read TGCGCCAGCAGCCAAAAAATTCTGGGATCCGACGAGCAGTACTTC. Translating it yields CASSQKILGSDEQYF.

This chain joins TRBV19 and TRBJ1-2, with D uncertain. Looked up from germline, CDR1 is LNHDA and CDR2 is SQIVND (reference sequence). V lost 7 bases to trimming and J lost 6 bases, with 12 bases between them. The CDR3 loop spans 12 amino acids. The CDR3 is CASTRRGNGYTF. In DNA, the CDR3 is TGTGCCAGTACCCGGCGAGGCAATGGCTACACCTTC.

The chain links TRBV13 to TRBJ2-5; tentatively, D is TRBD2 (5 bases). Trimming removed 0 bases from V and 1 base from J, with 12 bases in between. The germline V gene encodes CDR1 PRHDT and CDR2 FYEKMQ (reference sequence). This CDR3 is 16 amino acids long. The CDR3 region has the DNA TGTGCCAGCAGCTTAGGGCTCGGAGGACTCCAAGAGACCCAGTACTTC. Protein product: CASSLGLGGLQETQYF.

This chain links TRBV7-6 with TRBJ2-7, with TRBD1 matching over 8 bases. The CDR3 consists of 16 residues. The germline gives CDR1 SGHVS, CDR2 FNYEAQ. Trimming removed 0 bases from V and 1 base from J; junction bases left unmatched: 5. The CDR3 here is CASSLARTGGSYEQYF. CDR3 coding DNA: TGTGCCAGCAGCTTAGCGCGAACAGGGGGTTCCTACGAGCAGTACTTC.

The chain has TRBV6-5 and TRBJ2-5; D might be TRBD2 (6 bases). CDR1 MNHEY and CDR2 SVGAGI come from the germline V gene. The length of the CDR3 is 14 residues. V lost 0 bases to trimming and J lost 11 bases, with 16 bases between them. CDR3 nucleotides: TGTGCCAGCAGTTACTCGGTTGCCGGGGGAGAGCAGTACTTC. Its translation: CASSYSVAGGEQYF.

The rearrangement joins TRBV10-1 to TRBJ2-3; a possible D gene is TRBD2 (5 bases). CDR1 WNHNN and CDR2 SYGVQD come from the germline V gene (reference sequence). This CDR3 is 14 amino acids long. Trimming removed 2 bases at V and 2 bases at J, with 8 bases between. The DNA of the CDR3 is TGCGCCAGCAGTGAGGACGGACTCACAGATACGCAGTATTTT. This gives the protein CASSEDGLTDTQYF.

The chain employs TRBV7-6 and TRBJ1-4, with 7 nucleotides matching TRBD1. The CDR3 sequence is 18 residues long. Germline V gene lookup returns CDR1 SGHVS and CDR2 FNYEAQ. V was pared by 1 base and J by 5 bases, with 13 bases of the junction left unmatched. CDR3 sequence reads: CASSLVGAGQAHNEKLFF. In DNA, the CDR3 is TGTGCCAGCAGCTTAGTCGGTGCCGGACAGGCCCACAATGAAAAACTGTTTTTT.

The chain couples TRBV4-3 to TRBJ2-7; TRBD2 is a possible D gene (5 bases). The CDR3 spans 15 residues. V gave up 0 bases and J gave up 5 bases, with 14 bases separating them. Germline lookup yields CDR1 LGHNA and CDR2 YSLEER. CDR3 coding DNA: TGCGCCAGCAGCCAAGATGGTAACAGACTAAACGAGCAGTACTTC. Translating gives CASSQDGNRLNEQYF.

This chain links TRBV15 with TRBJ2-7; no clear D gene. Germline-derived CDR1 and CDR2 are LNHNV and YYDKDF (reference sequence). Trimming shortened V by 4 bases and J by 3 bases, and 13 bases separated the two germline ends. CDR3 length: 14 residues. CDR3: CATSNQASGYEQYF. CDR3 coding DNA: TGTGCCACCAGCAACCAGGCCTCGGGCTACGAGCAGTACTTC.

The J gene is TRBJ1-1, the V gene TRBV7-9, with D maybe TRBD1 (5 bases). The CDR3 runs 15 residues. Trimming left V 7 bases short and J 5 bases short, with 20 bases between. Germline V gene lookup returns CDR1 SEHNR and CDR2 FQNEAQ (reference sequence). The chain's CDR3 is CASKTGTKWETEAFF. CDR3 nucleotide sequence: TGTGCCAGCAAAACCGGGACTAAGTGGGAAACTGAAGCTTTCTTT.